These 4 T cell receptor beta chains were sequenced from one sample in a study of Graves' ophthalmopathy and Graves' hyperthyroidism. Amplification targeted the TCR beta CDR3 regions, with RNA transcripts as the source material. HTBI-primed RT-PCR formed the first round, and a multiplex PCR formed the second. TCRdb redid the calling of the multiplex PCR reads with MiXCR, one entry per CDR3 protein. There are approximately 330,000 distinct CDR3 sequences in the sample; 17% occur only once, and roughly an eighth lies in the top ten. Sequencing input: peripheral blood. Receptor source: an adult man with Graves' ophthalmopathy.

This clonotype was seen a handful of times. The CDR3 coding sequence is TGTGCCAGCAGCGGGACAGTAAATTCACCCCTCCACTTT. Translation gives CASSGTVNSPLHF. The V and J genes are TRBV12-3 or TRBV12-4 and TRBJ1-6, with 7 nucleotides matching TRBD1. The junction had 3 bases not matched to a gene; V was cut back by 6 bases and J by 7 bases. The CDR3 covers 13 residues.

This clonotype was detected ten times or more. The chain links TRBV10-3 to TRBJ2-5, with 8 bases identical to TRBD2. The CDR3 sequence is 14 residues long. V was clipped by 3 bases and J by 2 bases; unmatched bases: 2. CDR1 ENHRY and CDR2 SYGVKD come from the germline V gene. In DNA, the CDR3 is TGTGCCATCAGTGAAACGGGGGGGCAAGAGACCCAGTACTTC. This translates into CAISETGGQETQYF.

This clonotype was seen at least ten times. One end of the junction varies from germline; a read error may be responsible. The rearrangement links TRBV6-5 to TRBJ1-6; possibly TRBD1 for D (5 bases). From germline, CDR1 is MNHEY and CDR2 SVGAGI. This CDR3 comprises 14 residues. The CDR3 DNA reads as TGTGCCAGCAGTTATCAGGAACGGGGGTCACTCCTCCACTTT. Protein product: CASSYQERGSLLHF.

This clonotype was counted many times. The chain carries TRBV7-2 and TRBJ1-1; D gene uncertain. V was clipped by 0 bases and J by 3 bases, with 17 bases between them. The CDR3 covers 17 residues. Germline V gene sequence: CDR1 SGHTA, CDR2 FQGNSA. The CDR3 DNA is TGTGCCAGCAGCTTAGCGATGCGGGTTGGGATAGACACTGAAGCTTTCTTT. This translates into CASSLAMRVGIDTEAFF.